This TCR beta chain came from a study of spatial heterogeneity in lung cancer. Whole-study findings and limits: Within tumors, counts of expanded alpha and beta TCRs tracked tumor mutation counts.

Concerning this clonotype itself: Antigen: not known.

TCRdb ran MiXCR on the 5' RACE reads and lists one entry per CDR3 protein. The sample consists of fewer than 10,000 distinct CDR3 sequences, approximately 5% of them appearing once. CDR3 length: 15 amino acids. The V end lost 0 bases, the J end lost 0 bases, and 6 bases lay between the germline ends. Germline CDR1 SGDLS, CDR2 YYNGEE. Time point: sample taken at primary tumor resection. The V gene is TRBV9, the J gene TRBJ2-2; D may be TRBD2 (6 bases). This TCR came from a female donor with early-stage non-small cell lung cancer. Specimen: lung tumor tissue, collected at surgery. The CDR3 region has the DNA TGTGCCAGCAGCGTAGCGGGAGCGAACACCGGGGAGCTGTTTTTT. This encodes CASSVAGANTGELFF.